This T cell receptor (beta chain) is drawn from a study of T cells in Graves' hyperthyroidism and ophthalmopathy. Regarding the study as a whole: Ophthalmopathy was identified by the model a median about seven months ahead of onset. The authors' 13 V-J model separated ophthalmopathy from stable hyperthyroidism.

About this clonotype: What it binds is unknown.

The CDR3 extends over 14 amino acids. V was pared by 7 bases and J by 4 bases, with 6 bases of the junction left unmatched. It was RNA transcripts that yielded the amplified TCR beta CDR3 regions. The HTBI set primed first-round TCR CDR3 RT-PCR. TCRdb processed the multiplex PCR reads anew with MiXCR; each CDR3 protein has one entry. The repertoire holds fewer than 300,000 distinct CDR3 sequences, with approximately 26% as singletons. J is TRBJ2-2 and V is TRBV12-3 or TRBV12-4; 7 bases align to TRBD1. The sequence came from a man aged 40-55 years with Graves' hyperthyroidism that later progressed to Graves' ophthalmopathy. Sequencing was performed on blood. The CDR3 region is CASIRSGGTGELFF. The CDR3 region has the DNA TGTGCCAGCATCCGATCAGGGGGCACCGGGGAGCTGTTTTTT.